A single sample gave rise to the 28 T cell receptor beta chains below, sequenced in a study of cytomegalovirus exposure and HLA in healthy donors (dated by TCRdb to about 2017). Library preparation employed the immunoSEQ multiplex PCR assay. A mixture of 60 forward primers for TCR Vbeta segments and 13 reverse primers for TCR Jbeta segments was used in the multiplex PCR. TCRdb mirrors the immuneACCESS table, restricted to in-frame sequences. Some clones are absent from its copies; in checked studies, under half trace to an unresolved V gene, and the reason for the others is unknown. This sample holds some 200,000 clones; 70% to 80% were observed only once. The ten largest clones take up around 2.8% of the sample. What was sequenced was PBMCs. These TCRs come from a woman aged 55-70 years in good health and CMV-seropositive.

This chain links TRBV5-1 with TRBJ2-7; no firm D call. The germline V gene has CDR1 SGHRS and CDR2 YFSETQ. The CDR3 consists of 13 residues. V shed 4 bases and J shed 2 bases, with 10 bases lying between them. The CDR3 region has the DNA TGCGCCAGCAGCCACACACCGACCTACGAGCAGTACTTC. It yields the protein CASSHTPTYEQYF. Full variable domain (remainder filled in from reference TRBV5-1 and TRBJ2-7): KAGVTQTPRYLIKTRGQQVTLSCSPISGHRSVSWYQQTPGQGLQFLFEYFSETQRNKGNFPGRFSGRQFSNSRSEMNVSTLELGDSALYLCASSHTPTYEQYFGPGTRLTVT.

This clone was seen just once. This chain links TRBV23-1 with TRBJ1-6; D uncertain. TRBV23-1 qualifies as an ORF whose function is uncertain. This CDR3 spans 15 amino acids. Trimming removed 6 bases at V and 9 bases at J, with 18 bases between. The DNA for the CDR3 is TGCGCCAGCAGATCCGACGGGAATGGCGCTTCACCCCTCCACTTT. Residues: CASRSDGNGASPLHF.

The sample holds a few counts of this clone. The rearrangement joins TRBV5-4 to TRBJ2-7, with TRBD1 matching over 8 bases. CDR3 length equals 14 residues. Trimming at V came to 2 bases and at J to 7 bases, leaving 8 bases not matched to a gene. The V gene's germline CDR1 is SGHNT and CDR2 YYREEE (reference sequence). In DNA, the CDR3 is TGTGCCAGCAGCTTAAACCCCCAGGGGGCAGAGCAGTACTTC. Its protein is CASSLNPQGAEQYF.

The chain links TRBV4-2 to TRBJ2-1; 14 nucleotides align to TRBD2. Germline assignment: CDR1 LGHNA and CDR2 YNFKEQ. The junction had 6 bases not matched to a gene; V was cut back by 2 bases and J by 6 bases. The CDR3 spans 17 residues. In nucleotides, the CDR3 is TGTGCCAGCAGCCAATCCTCCGGGACTAGCGGGAGCAATGAGCAGTTCTTC. This codes for CASSQSSGTSGSNEQFF.

This clone was counted only a few times. This chain joins TRBV4-1 and TRBJ1-2, with D perhaps matching TRBD1 (6 bases). The CDR3 length is 14 residues. V lost 2 bases to trimming and J lost 8 bases, with 15 bases between them. CDR1 and CDR2 from the germline V gene are MGHRA and YSYEKL. The CDR3 protein is CASSQLLAGAGYTF. The CDR3 bases are TGCGCCAGCAGCCAACTTCTCGCAGGGGCGGGCTACACCTTC.

The rearrangement uses TRBV5-1 and TRBJ1-3, with D tentatively TRBD1 (5 bases). The CDR3 length is 16 residues. The germline V and J ends were trimmed by 0 bases and 3 bases, with 13 bases remaining between them. Germline CDR1 and CDR2: SGHRS and YFSETQ. The CDR3 DNA reads TGCGCCAGCAGCTTGGATAGGGGCGCTGGTGGAAACACCATATATTTT. Protein sequence: CASSLDRGAGGNTIYF.

This clone was seen only a few times. The V and J genes are TRBV4-3 and TRBJ1-2; TRBD1 aligns across 10 bases. CDR1 and CDR2 from the germline V gene are LGHNA and YSLEER. This CDR3 region has 15 residues. J gave up 6 bases and V 4 bases, and 8 bases lay outside the gene matches. The CDR3 DNA reads as TGCGCCAGCAGCCCTAGTTCGACAGGGGGCGATGGCTACACCTTC. Protein product: CASSPSSTGGDGYTF.

This clone appeared a few times. The rearrangement joins TRBV5-4 to TRBJ1-6; 7 nucleotides align to TRBD1. Germline V gene sequence: CDR1 SGHNT, CDR2 YYREEE (reference sequence). This CDR3 spans 14 amino acids. Trimming at V came to 4 bases and at J to 9 bases, leaving 7 bases not matched to a gene. The CDR3 DNA sequence: TGTGCCAGCAGCCTCGACAGGGCTGGTTCACCCCTCCACTTT. This gives the protein CASSLDRAGSPLHF. The full variable domain, completed using reference TRBV5-4 and TRBJ1-6, is ETGVTQSPTHLIKTRGQQVTLRCSSQSGHNTVSWYQQALGQGPQFIFQYYREEENGRGNFPPRFSGLQFPNYSSELNVNALELDDSALYLCASSLDRAGSPLHFGNGTRLTVT.

A single count supports this clone. V usage is TRBV20-1 and J usage is TRBJ2-5; TRBD1 matches 8 bases. The germline gives CDR1 DFQATT, CDR2 SNEGSKA (reference sequence). CDR3 length equals 11 residues. V lost 7 bases, J lost 5 bases, and 3 bases stayed unmatched. CDR3 nucleotide sequence: TGCAGTGTCAGGGGGCGGGAGACCCAGTACTTC. Translated: CSVRGRETQYF.

The chain has TRBV7-9 and TRBJ1-1; no definite D call. Germline V lookup: CDR1 SEHNR, CDR2 FQNEAQ (reference sequence). V lost 5 bases and J 1 base, leaving 5 bases between the germline ends. This CDR3 spans 12 amino acids. The CDR3 loop is CASSNRNTEAFF. As DNA, the CDR3 is TGTGCCAGCAGCAACAGGAACACTGAAGCTTTCTTT. Drawing the rest from reference TRBV7-9 and TRBJ1-1, the complete variable domain is DTGVSQNPRHKITKRGQNVTFRCDPISEHNRLYWYRQTLGQGPEFLTYFQNEAQLEKSRLLSDRFSAERPKGSFSTLEIQRTEQGDSAMYLCASSNRNTEAFFGQGTRLTVV.

The chain uses TRBV6-1 and TRBJ1-6; a weak D match, TRBD1 (6 bases). This CDR3 comprises 14 residues. CDR1 is MNHNS, CDR2 SASEGT, per germline. V was shortened by 6 bases and J by 11 bases, with 17 bases between the two germline ends. DNA of the CDR3: TGTGCCAGCAGGCTCCCGCTGGACAGTCCACCCCTCCACTTT. This gives the protein CASRLPLDSPPLHF.

J is TRBJ1-2 and V is TRBV6-1, with 7 positions matching TRBD1. J gave up 5 bases and V 6 bases, and 9 bases lay outside the gene matches. Per germline, CDR1 MNHNS and CDR2 SASEGT. The length of the CDR3 is 14 residues. The CDR3 is CASSDREGGYGYTF. CDR3 nucleotides: TGTGCCAGCAGCGACAGGGAAGGGGGATATGGCTACACCTTC.

The chain couples TRBV30 to TRBJ2-3; 9 bases match TRBD2. CDR1 and CDR2 (germline): GTSNPN, SVGIG (reference sequence). V lost 4 bases, J lost 6 bases, and 8 bases stayed unmatched. The CDR3 contains 14 residues. The CDR3 is CAWKSAGGVDTQYF. The CDR3 DNA sequence: TGTGCCTGGAAATCGGCGGGGGGGGTGGATACGCAGTATTTT.

The V and J genes are TRBV11-2 and TRBJ1-3; maybe TRBD1 (6 bases). The CDR3 contains 13 residues. Trimming stripped 5 bases from V and 5 bases from J, with 10 bases between. The V gene's germline CDR1 is SGHAT and CDR2 FQNNGV. DNA of the CDR3: TGTGCCAGCAGCGTGGACAGCCGAAACACCATATATTTT. The encoded protein is CASSVDSRNTIYF.

This chain uses TRBV5-5 with TRBJ1-1, with D hard to call. Trimming cost V 4 bases and J 4 bases, with 20 bases left between them. The CDR3 totals 16 residues. Per germline, CDR1 SGHKS and CDR2 YYEKEE (reference sequence). The CDR3 loop reads CASSREAVRWGTEAFF. CDR3 coding DNA: TGTGCCAGCAGCCGGGAGGCGGTGAGGTGGGGCACTGAAGCTTTCTTT.

The gene calls are TRBV16 and TRBJ2-7, with 7 bases lining up with TRBD2. The V segment lost 1 base and the J segment 1 base; nucleotides outside the gene matches: 1. Germline-derived CDR1 and CDR2 are KGHSY and FQNENV. The CDR3 loop spans 14 amino acids. CDR3 DNA sequence: TGTGCCAGCAGCCAATTGCGGGAGTCCTACGAGCAGTACTTC. As protein: CASSQLRESYEQYF.

The chain has TRBV7-2 and TRBJ1-2, with 9 positions matching TRBD1. Germline-derived CDR1 and CDR2 are SGHTA and FQGNSA. With 0 bases clipped from V and 8 bases from J, the junction kept 10 bases outside the gene matches. The CDR3 is made up of 16 amino acids. The CDR3: CASSLAYVRQGGGYTF. CDR3 in DNA: TGTGCCAGCAGCTTAGCGTACGTTCGACAGGGGGGCGGCTACACCTTC.

In the case of this clone: The junction departs from germline at one end; a sequencing error may be responsible. The DNA of the CDR3 is TGTTCCAGCAGCCCCGGACAGGGGGATTCTTACGAGCAGTACTTC. Translating gives CSSSPGQGDSYEQYF. V usage is TRBV7-9 and J usage is TRBJ2-7, with 10 bases matching TRBD1. The germline V gene encodes CDR1 SEHNR and CDR2 FQNEAQ (reference sequence). The CDR3 sequence is 15 residues long.

The rearrangement uses TRBV27 and TRBJ2-1; perhaps TRBD1 as D (6 bases). V was shortened by 8 bases and J by 4 bases, with 18 bases between the two germline ends. CDR3 length equals 15 residues. Germline assignment: CDR1 MNHEY and CDR2 SMNVEV (reference sequence). CDR3 bases: TGTGCCAGCCAGAAGGGGTGGGGGCTTTACAATGAGCAGTTCTTC. Translation: CASQKGWGLYNEQFF.

This clone appeared a single time. This rearrangement joins TRBV2 to TRBJ2-1, with a possible D match to TRBD1 (6 bases). Germline CDR1 is SNHLY and CDR2 is FYNNEI. The CDR3 extends over 13 amino acids. The V and J ends lost 10 bases and 4 bases respectively, with 14 bases between them. The CDR3 spells CATAIGQYNEQFF. The CDR3 DNA sequence: TGTGCCACCGCGATAGGACAGTACAATGAGCAGTTCTTC.

About this clone itself: At one end, the junction sequence differs from germline, possibly due to a read error. The V and J genes are TRBV2 and TRBJ2-5, with 13 bases fitting TRBD2. CDR1 and CDR2 from the germline V gene are SNHLY and FYNNEI. The CDR3 has 18 amino acids. CDR3 bases: TGTGCCAGCACTGAACTAGCGGGGGGGCGAGGACGCCAAGAGACCCAGTACTTC. As protein: CASTELAGGRGRQETQYF.

The V gene is TRBV4-3, the J gene TRBJ1-1; weak D call: TRBD1 (5 bases). The V gene lost 1 base and the J gene lost 4 bases, with 10 bases spanning the gap. Germline V gene sequence: CDR1 LGHNA, CDR2 YSLEER. This CDR3 is 14 amino acids long. Here the CDR3 DNA reads TGCGCCAGCAGCCAAGTGGGCGGGACCACTGAAGCTTTCTTT. Its translation is CASSQVGGTTEAFF.

This sequence joins TRBV20-1 and TRBJ2-7; unclear D gene. Germline V gene sequence: CDR1 DFQATT, CDR2 SNEGSKA (reference sequence). V lost 2 bases to trimming and J lost 2 bases, with 4 bases between them. The CDR3 sequence is 11 residues long. Written as DNA, the CDR3 is TGCAGTGCTAGACCCACCTACGAGCAGTACTTC. It encodes CSARPTYEQYF.

The chain joins TRBV7-8 to TRBJ1-5; no reliable D call. Germline-derived CDR1 and CDR2 are SGHVS and FQNEAQ. This CDR3 has 14 amino acids. Trimming cost V 1 base and J 3 bases, with 7 bases left between them. In DNA form, the CDR3 reads TGTGCCAGCAGCTTAGAATCAGTCAATCAGCCCCAGCATTTT. This codes for CASSLESVNQPQHF.

This chain connects TRBV6-6 to TRBJ1-4; possible D gene TRBD1, 6 bases. Germline values: CDR1 MNHNY, CDR2 SVGAGI (reference sequence). Trimming removed 7 bases at V and 5 bases at J, with 8 bases between. CDR3 length: 12 amino acids. The CDR3 spells CASNQGNEKLFF. The CDR3 DNA follows: TGTGCCAGCAACCAGGGGAATGAAAAACTGTTTTTT.

The genes are TRBV10-3 and TRBJ1-1; tentative D call: TRBD1 (5 bases). The CDR3 loop spans 11 amino acids. V shed 3 bases and J shed 8 bases, with 7 bases lying between them. In germline, CDR1 is ENHRY, CDR2 SYGVKD. The CDR3, as DNA: TGTGCCATCAGTGAACAGGTGGAAGCTTTCTTT. Translation gives CAISEQVEAFF.

The chain links TRBV19 to TRBJ2-7, with 12 bases matching TRBD2. CDR1 LNHDA and CDR2 SQIVND come from the germline V gene (reference sequence). Trimming took 5 bases from V and 3 from J; bases not matched to a gene: 5. The CDR3 runs to 15 residues. CDR3 sequence: CASSPLAGGVYEQYF. The CDR3 DNA reads TGTGCCAGTAGTCCCCTAGCGGGGGGGGTCTACGAGCAGTACTTC. The variable domain in full, with the rest retrieved from reference TRBV19 and TRBJ2-7, is DGGITQSPKYLFRKEGQNVTLSCEQNLNHDAMYWYRQDPGQGLRLIYYSQIVNDFQKGDIAEGYSVSREKKESFPLTVTSAQKNPTAFYLCASSPLAGGVYEQYFGPGTRLTVT.

The CDR3, as DNA: TGTGCCAGCAGCGTAGGGGGACTAGCGGGGTTTAATGAGCAGTTCTTC. Translated, it gives CASSVGGLAGFNEQFF. The chain recombines TRBV5-4 with TRBJ2-1; 13 bases match TRBD2. V gave up 4 bases and J gave up 7 bases; unmatched junction bases: 8. CDR3 length: 16 residues. CDR1 SGHNT and CDR2 YYREEE come from the germline V gene (reference sequence).